The rows below give T cell receptor beta chains drawn from one sample of a study of T cell responses to AZD1222 COVID-19 vaccine. Repertoires were generated with immunoSEQ multiplex PCR, while TCRdb's copy carries only in-frame clones and drops some. The sample contains about 140,000 clones, around 90% of which appear only once. Sample: peripheral blood, taken on day 0 of AZD1222 vaccination. All receptors derive from an adult in good health. Each CDR3 is given with its conserved first and last residue. A D gene is named only where the DNA matches it firmly. Size tells how often a clone was seen (once, few, many) or the class of an expanded clone, and some rows leave it out.

once TRBJ2-7 NA TRBV6-2/TRBV6-3 TGTGCCAGCAGTTACTCGATATTCTCTGGGGGACCCGACTACGAGCAGTACTTC CASSYSIFSGGPDYEQYF
NA TRBJ1-2 NA TRBV5-5 TGTGCCAGCAGCTGGAGCTCGACGTCAAGGTATGGCTACACCTTC CASSWSSTSRYGYTF
NA TRBJ2-1 NA TRBV3-1/TRBV3-2 TGTGCCAGCAGGCTTGGCCTAAACAATGAGCAGTTCTTC CASRLGLNNEQFF
NA TRBJ2-6 NA TRBV19 TGTGCCAGTAGTTTAGGTAGGGGTTCCGACTCTGGGGCCAACGTCCTGACTTTC CASSLGRGSDSGANVLTF
NA TRBJ2-1 TRBD2 TRBV2 TGTGCCAGAAGCGCTGGTAGCGGGTACAATGAGCAGTTCTTC CARSAGSGYNEQFF
NA TRBJ1-4 TRBD1 TRBV7-9 TGTGCCAGCAGCCCAAGTGGACAGGGTGAAAAACTGTTTTTT CASSPSGQGEKLFF
NA TRBJ2-6 NA TRBV9 TGTGCCAGCACCACCTACTCTGGGGCCAACGTCCTGACTTTC CASTTYSGANVLTF
NA TRBJ2-7 NA TRBV11-2 TGTGCCAGCAGCTTAGGGGTGTCGGGGGAGATTTCCTACGAGCAGTACTTC CASSLGVSGEISYEQYF
NA TRBJ2-1 NA TRBV7-9 TGTGCCAGCAGCTTAGTAGTCCGGAATGAGCAGTTCTTC CASSLVVRNEQFF
NA TRBJ1-1 TRBD1 TRBV5-1 TGCGCCAGCAGCTTGACAGGGGGGATGAACACTGAAGCTTTCTTT CASSLTGGMNTEAFF
NA TRBJ1-1 NA TRBV5-1 TGCGCCAGCAGCTTGGGCTATGGCAGAGTGAACACTGAAGCTTTCTTT CASSLGYGRVNTEAFF
NA TRBJ2-1 NA TRBV5-1 TGCGCCAGCAGCTTCGGGGGAGGCTCCTACAATGAGCAGTTCTTC CASSFGGGSYNEQFF
NA TRBJ1-2 TRBD1 TRBV4-1 TGCGCCAGCAGCCGTTACGCCGGGACAGTTATCTATGGCTACACCTTC CASSRYAGTVIYGYTF
NA TRBJ2-7 NA TRBV11-1 TGTGCCAGCAGCTTCCACAGGGATTCCTACGAGCAGTACTTC CASSFHRDSYEQYF
NA TRBJ2-1 TRBD2 TRBV3-1/TRBV3-2 TGTGCCAGCAGCCAAGATACAGCGGGAGAAAATGAGCAGTTCTTC CASSQDTAGENEQFF
NA TRBJ1-2 TRBD1 TRBV2 TGTGCCAGCACCGAGAACGGACAGGCCTATGGCTACACCTTC CASTENGQAYGYTF
NA TRBJ2-7 NA TRBV4-1 TGCGCCAGCAGCCGGACGAGGACTACTTACGAGCAGTACTTC CASSRTRTTYEQYF
NA TRBJ2-1 NA TRBV6-6 TGTGCCACCGCGCCCGGGAAAGCCTACAATGAGCAGTTCTTC CATAPGKAYNEQFF
NA TRBJ2-1 NA TRBV3-1/TRBV3-2 TGTGCCAGCAGCCGGAGCTCTGGGGTACACAATGAGCAGTTCTTC CASSRSSGVHNEQFF
NA TRBJ2-7 NA TRBV5-5 TGTGCCAGCAGTTTCCCCGCACGGGCCCCCTACGAGCAGTACTTC CASSFPARAPYEQYF
NA TRBJ2-7 NA TRBV28 TGTGCCAGCAGTTTTCAGGGGCAGGGGCACGAGCAGTACTTC CASSFQGQGHEQYF
NA TRBJ2-7 NA TRBV27 TGTGCCAGCAGTTTACGACAGTTCTCCTACGAGCAGTACTTC CASSLRQFSYEQYF
NA TRBJ1-2 TRBD1 TRBV29-1 TGCAGCGTTGAAGACACAGGGGTGAGCTATGGCTACACCTTC CSVEDTGVSYGYTF
NA TRBJ1-5 TRBD1 TRBV19 TGTGCCAGTAGTACACAGGGGTTGGTCAATCAGCCCCAGCATTTT CASSTQGLVNQPQHF
NA TRBJ1-5 TRBD1 TRBV6-5 TGTGCCAGCAGTCCAGACAGGGGCAGCAATCAGCCCCAGCATTTT CASSPDRGSNQPQHF
NA TRBJ2-1 NA TRBV7-9 TGTGCCAGCAGCTTAGGACCTTACAATGAGCAGTTCTTC CASSLGPYNEQFF
NA TRBJ1-2 NA TRBV4-1 TGCGCCAGCAGCCAAGGGGGGTCCTATGGCTATGGCTACACCTTC CASSQGGSYGYGYTF
NA TRBJ2-1 NA TRBV5-1 TGCGCCAGCAGCTTGGCCCAGCCCTCGGATGAGCAGTTCTTC CASSLAQPSDEQFF
NA TRBJ2-5 NA TRBV28 TGTGCCAGCAAGGGGTTAGCCCTGAACAGGGATCAAGAGACCCAGTACTTC CASKGLALNRDQETQYF
NA TRBJ1-1 NA TRBV27 TGTGCCAGCAGTTTAATCGCGAGGGGTAATGAAGCTTTCTTT CASSLIARGNEAFF
NA TRBJ2-7 TRBD2 TRBV30 TGTGCCTGGAGGAAGCGGGAGAGCTCGCAGTACTTC CAWRKRESSQYF
NA TRBJ2-1 TRBD1 TRBV15 TGTGCCACCAGCAGAGGGACCGGGACAGGGGTACACAATGAGCAGTTCTTC CATSRGTGTGVHNEQFF
NA TRBJ1-1 TRBD1 TRBV18 TGTGCCAGCTCACTATTGACCGGGACAGGGACTGAAGCTTTCTTT CASSLLTGTGTEAFF
NA TRBJ1-4 TRBD1 TRBV10-3 TGTGCCATCAGTCAAGGACAGGGCTCAACTAATGAAAAACTGTTTTTT CAISQGQGSTNEKLFF
few TRBJ1-4 TRBD1 TRBV6-1 TGTGCCAGCAGTGAAGGGACAGGGGTTGAAAAACTGTTTTTT CASSEGTGVEKLFF
NA TRBJ1-3 NA TRBV30 TGTGCCTGGTCCCGGGCGGGGTCCTCTGGAAACACCATATATTTT CAWSRAGSSGNTIYF
NA TRBJ2-1 NA TRBV7-9 TGTGCCAGCAGCTCGGGGGTGGTGGATGAGCAGTTCTTC CASSSGVVDEQFF
NA TRBJ2-1 TRBD2 TRBV6-4 TGTGCCAGCAGTGACTCTGGACTAGCGGGAGATGGGGGTGAGCAGTTCTTC CASSDSGLAGDGGEQFF
NA TRBJ1-1 NA TRBV20-1 TGCAGTGCTAGTACAGGGAGGGACACTGAAGCTTTCTTT CSASTGRDTEAFF
NA TRBJ2-7 NA TRBV15 TGTGCCACCAGCCCCCGAGATACCACCTACGAGCAGTACTTC CATSPRDTTYEQYF
NA TRBJ1-2 NA TRBV5-4 TGTGCCAGCAGCTTGGCCTTGCAGGACAGACTTAACTATGGCTACACCTTC CASSLALQDRLNYGYTF
NA TRBJ1-3 NA TRBV28 TGTGCCAGCAGTTTATATCGGGGGGCCGAAAACACCATATATTTT CASSLYRGAENTIYF
NA TRBJ1-2 NA TRBV2 TGTGCCAGCAGATCCCAGGGGCCCGATGGCTACACCTTC CASRSQGPDGYTF
NA TRBJ2-7 NA TRBV7-9 TGTGCCAGCAGCTTAGGGACCTACGAGCAGTACTTC CASSLGTYEQYF
NA TRBJ2-7 NA TRBV19 TGTGCCGGCCTACGGGACTACGAGCAGTACTTC CAGLRDYEQYF
NA TRBJ1-4 NA TRBV5-1 TGCGCCAGCAGCTTGGAACGGCCAGCTAATGAAAAACTGTTTTTT CASSLERPANEKLFF